One sample yielded the 14 T cell receptor beta chains listed below, sequenced in a study of control samples from healthy donors and cancer patients. TCRdb's table, derived via immunoSEQ multiplex PCR, lists solely in-frame clones and lacks some. The sample records about 150,000 clones, around 88% being singletons. What was sequenced was blood. The receptor source for this set is a man aged 18 to 29 in good health.

V is TRBV5-6 and J is TRBJ2-5, with D maybe TRBD2 (6 bases). CDR1 SGHDT and CDR2 YYEEEE come from the germline V gene. The CDR3 is 13 amino acids. V shed 2 bases and J shed 2 bases, with 7 bases lying between them. The DNA of the CDR3 is TGTGCCAGCAGCTTAGGGACTCAAGAGACCCAGTACTTC. Its translation: CASSLGTQETQYF.

The chain joins TRBV11-2 to TRBJ1-3; D ambiguous. V lost 0 bases and J lost 0, with 6 bases in between. CDR3 size: 15 residues. Per the germline V gene, CDR1 is SGHAT and CDR2 is FQNNGV. This chain's CDR3 is CASSLDGVSGNTIYF. In nucleotides, the CDR3 is TGTGCCAGCAGCTTAGATGGAGTCTCTGGAAACACCATATATTTT. The variable domain in full, with the rest retrieved from reference TRBV11-2 and TRBJ1-3, is EAGVAQSPRYKIIEKRQSVAFWCNPISGHATLYWYQQILGQGPKLLIQFQNNGVVDDSQLPKDRFSAERLKGVDSTLKIQPAKLEDSAVYLCASSLDGVSGNTIYFGEGSWLTVV.

The chain uses TRBV7-9 and TRBJ2-3, with TRBD1 matching over 8 bases. With V trimmed by 5 bases and J by 2 bases, 6 bases remained unmatched. The germline gives CDR1 SEHNR, CDR2 FQNEAQ (reference sequence). The CDR3 is made up of 15 amino acids. The CDR3 nucleotides are TGTGCCAGCAGCACGTCGACAGGGGACACAGATACGCAGTATTTT. Translated: CASSTSTGDTDTQYF.

The CDR3 DNA is TGCGCCAGCAGCCGGGACAGGGACTATGGCTACACCTTC. It specifies CASSRDRDYGYTF. V and J are TRBV4-1 and TRBJ1-2; TRBD1 matches at 9 bases. The CDR3 loop spans 13 amino acids. V gave up 4 bases and J gave up 3 bases; unmatched junction bases: 0. Looked up from germline, CDR1 is MGHRA and CDR2 is YSYEKL.

The genes are TRBV28 and TRBJ1-2; possible D gene TRBD1, 5 bases. CDR1 and CDR2 (germline): MDHEN, SYDVKM. Trimming cost V 8 bases and J 5 bases, with 15 bases left between them. The CDR3 runs 13 residues. The CDR3 reads CASSAGGRYGYTF. The CDR3 nucleotides are TGTGCCAGCTCCGCCGGGGGACGATATGGCTACACCTTC.

The chain has TRBV4-2 and TRBJ1-2; D remains unclear. This CDR3 contains 18 residues. V lost 0 bases, J lost 3 bases, and 20 bases lay in between. CDR1 and CDR2 from the germline V gene are LGHNA and YNFKEQ. The CDR3 is CASSQDLTRRVIDYGYTF. In DNA, the CDR3 is TGTGCCAGCAGCCAAGATCTCACGCGGCGGGTGATTGACTATGGCTACACCTTC.

The chain joins TRBV19 to TRBJ2-3; D might be TRBD1 (5 bases). Looked up from germline, CDR1 is LNHDA and CDR2 is SQIVND (reference sequence). The ends were cut back, 4 bases at V and 2 bases at J, with 16 bases in the middle. This CDR3 region has 16 residues. CDR3 protein: CASSTQGWGPTDTQYF. CDR3 coding DNA: TGTGCCAGTAGTACCCAAGGCTGGGGCCCCACAGATACGCAGTATTTT.

CDR3 residues: CASRGTGVYEQYF. CDR3 DNA: TGTGCCAGCAGAGGGACGGGAGTTTACGAGCAGTACTTC. The V call is TRBV6-5, the J call TRBJ2-7; D perhaps matches TRBD2 (6 bases). The CDR3 sequence is 13 residues long. Germline CDR1 MNHEY, CDR2 SVGAGI. Trimming left V 6 bases short and J 4 bases short, with 13 bases between.

CDR3 in DNA: TGCGCCAGCAGCCAATCCGGACGGACTAGTGCGCAGTTCTTC. Residues: CASSQSGRTSAQFF. The gene calls are TRBV4-3 and TRBJ2-1; 7 bases map to TRBD2. This CDR3 spans 14 amino acids. Unmatched junction bases numbered 10, after V lost 2 bases and J lost 12 bases. Per germline, CDR1 LGHNA and CDR2 YSLEER.

The rearrangement joins TRBV10-3 to TRBJ2-3; 9 positions agree with TRBD2. With V trimmed by 2 bases and J by 6 bases, 9 bases remained unmatched. There are 16 residues in the CDR3. The V gene's germline CDR1 is ENHRY and CDR2 SYGVKD. The CDR3 DNA follows: TGTGCCATCAGTGAGGTAGCGGGGGCCGGCCTGGATACGCAGTATTTT. It is translated as CAISEVAGAGLDTQYF.

This clone was detected only once. The rearrangement links TRBV7-2 to TRBJ2-1, with 10 bases fitting TRBD2. The trim removed 5 bases at V and 4 bases at J, leaving 5 bases unmatched. Germline V gives CDR1 SGHTA, CDR2 FQGNSA. This CDR3 has 15 residues. CDR3 protein: CASSLTSGLYNEQFF. In DNA, the CDR3 is TGTGCCAGCAGCCTGACTAGCGGGTTATACAATGAGCAGTTCTTC.

The CDR3 region is CASTPTGGNSPLHF. In DNA form, the CDR3 reads TGTGCCAGTACCCCAACAGGGGGCAACTCACCCCTCCACTTT. This chain connects TRBV19 to TRBJ1-6; 9 bases agree with TRBD1. The germline gives CDR1 LNHDA, CDR2 SQIVND (reference sequence). Trimming removed 7 bases from V and 10 bases from J; junction bases left unmatched: 8. This CDR3 is 14 amino acids long.

This CDR3 is CASKPGQGTYSNQPQHF. The DNA for the CDR3 is TGTGCCAGTAAACCCGGGCAGGGTACTTATAGCAATCAGCCCCAGCATTTT. The V call is TRBV19, the J call TRBJ1-5; D perhaps matches TRBD1 (5 bases). Trimming stripped 7 bases from V and 0 bases from J, with 19 bases between. CDR3 size: 17 residues. The germline V gene has CDR1 LNHDA and CDR2 SQIVND (reference sequence).

This clone was recorded once. This chain connects TRBV15 to TRBJ2-7; D perhaps matches TRBD2 (5 bases). CDR3 length: 12 amino acids. V was shortened by 3 bases and J by 7 bases, with 10 bases between the two germline ends. The V gene's germline CDR1 is LNHNV and CDR2 YYDKDF (reference sequence). This CDR3 is CATSRVPGEQYF. CDR3 coding DNA: TGTGCCACCAGCAGGGTTCCGGGGGAGCAGTACTTC.